This T cell receptor (beta chain) was sequenced during a study of T-cell reconstitution after alpha-beta-depleted transplantation in children. Preparing the TCRbeta library involved the use of unique molecular identifiers. From the PCR reads, TCRdb called clonotypes with MiXCR, one entry per CDR3 protein. The table has around 200,000 distinct CDR3 sequences, roughly 6.8% seen once; the top ten hold around 2.7%. V was pared by 0 bases and J by 4 bases, with 9 bases between. From germline, CDR1 is SGDLS and CDR2 YYNGEE. This CDR3 spans 14 amino acids. This sequence was found in a human donor who donated a stem cell graft to a child with Wiskott-Aldrich syndrome. The chain uses TRBV9 and TRBJ2-3; D gene uncertain. Sample: PBMCs from the stem cell graft donor, taken from the stem cell graft. This CDR3 reads CASSVAPMSDTQYF. CDR3 nucleotides: TGTGCCAGCAGCGTAGCGCCAATGTCAGATACGCAGTATTTT.